This T cell receptor beta chain was sequenced for a study of blood T cell repertoires in COVID-19. Study summary: Nucleic acid was either cDNA or gDNA, and it came from T cells, B-cell-depleted T cells, or PBMCs.

V gave up 8 bases and J gave up 7 bases, with 21 bases separating them. Germline values: CDR1 GTSNPN, CDR2 SVGIG (reference sequence). The CDR3 contains 15 residues. Original methodology: Cell counts per sample came from amplifying reference gene primers. This table comes from immunoSEQ multiplex PCR, and its TCRdb copy is limited to in-frame clones, with some not included. The D gene and trimming were derived from the DNA, and the V and J assignments and clone size from that table. This sample has under 200,000 clones, with around 80% found just once. Everyone who took part was roughly 18 to 95 years old, and they came from about 25 US areas. Cohort 3 donors counted as recovered after two negative PCRs, clearance, or resolved symptoms.

The sequencing input was PBMCs or T cells enriched from blood (not recorded which). The TCR was taken from a man between 45 and 60 years old who had recovered from COVID-19. This chain links TRBV30 with TRBJ1-6, with unresolved D. In DNA form, the CDR3 reads TGTGCCGCCCATGAGGGCCTATTGACCAATTCACCCCTCCACTTT. Protein sequence: CAAHEGLLTNSPLHF.